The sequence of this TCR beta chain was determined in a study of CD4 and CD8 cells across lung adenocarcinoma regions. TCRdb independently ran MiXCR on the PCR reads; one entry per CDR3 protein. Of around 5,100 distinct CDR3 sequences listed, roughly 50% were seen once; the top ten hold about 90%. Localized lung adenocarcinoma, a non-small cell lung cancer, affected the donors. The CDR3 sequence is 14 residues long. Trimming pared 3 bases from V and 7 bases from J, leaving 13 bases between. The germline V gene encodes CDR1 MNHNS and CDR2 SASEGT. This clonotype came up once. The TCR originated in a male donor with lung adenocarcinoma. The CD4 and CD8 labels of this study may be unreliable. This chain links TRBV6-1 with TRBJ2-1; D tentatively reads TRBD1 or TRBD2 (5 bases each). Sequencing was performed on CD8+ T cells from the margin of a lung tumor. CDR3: CASSEDGTKNEQFF. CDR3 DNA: TGTGCCAGCAGTGAGGACGGGACCAAAAATGAGCAGTTCTTC.